This TCR beta chain appears in the sequencing data of a study of a mutant IDH1 vaccine in newly diagnosed glioma. The table came from immunoSEQ multiplex PCR; TCRdb's copy has only in-frame clones and leaves some out. Altogether over 45,000 clones are present, about 79% being singletons, with the ten largest covering 10% to 15%. Trimming pared 0 bases from V and 11 bases from J, leaving 13 bases between. The CDR3 has 13 residues. Germline values: CDR1 ENHRY, CDR2 SYGVKD. The sample's time point: week 35, safety follow-up. A 20-mer mutant IDH1 peptide at 300 ug was injected subcutaneously with topical imiquimod. As for this clone: Its antigen is currently unknown.

General study points: A vaccine-induced immune response developed in around 94% of the patients.

Source: PBMCs, taken from a glioma patient whose treatment included an IDH1 peptide vaccine. The sequence was obtained from a man between 35 and 55 years old with glioma. The gene calls are TRBV10-3 and TRBJ2-5; D is perhaps TRBD2 (5 bases). CDR3 region: CAISESEGWEQYF. The CDR3 nucleotides are TGTGCCATCAGTGAGTCCGAGGGTTGGGAGCAGTACTTC.